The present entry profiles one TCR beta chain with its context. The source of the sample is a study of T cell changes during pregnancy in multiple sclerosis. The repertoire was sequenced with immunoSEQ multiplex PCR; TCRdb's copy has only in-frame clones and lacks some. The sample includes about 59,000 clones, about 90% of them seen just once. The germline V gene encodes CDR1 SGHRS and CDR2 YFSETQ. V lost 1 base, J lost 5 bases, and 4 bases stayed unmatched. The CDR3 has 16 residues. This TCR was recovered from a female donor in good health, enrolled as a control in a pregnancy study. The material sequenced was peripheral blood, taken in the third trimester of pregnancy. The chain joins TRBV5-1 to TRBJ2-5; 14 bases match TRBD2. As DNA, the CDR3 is TGCGCCAGCAGCTTGATTGGGACTAGCGGGAGCGAGACCCAGTACTTC. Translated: CASSLIGTSGSETQYF.